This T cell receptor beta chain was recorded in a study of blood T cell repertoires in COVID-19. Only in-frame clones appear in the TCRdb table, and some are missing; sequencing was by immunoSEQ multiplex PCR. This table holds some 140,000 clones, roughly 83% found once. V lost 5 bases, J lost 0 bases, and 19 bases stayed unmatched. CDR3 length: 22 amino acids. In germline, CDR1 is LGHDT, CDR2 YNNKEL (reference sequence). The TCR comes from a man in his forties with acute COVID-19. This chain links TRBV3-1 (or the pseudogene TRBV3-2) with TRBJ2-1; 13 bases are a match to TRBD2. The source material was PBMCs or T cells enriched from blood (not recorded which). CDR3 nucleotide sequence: TGTGCCAGCAGCATCGGAATGCCTTGGACTAGCGGGAGTAGGAGCTCCTACAATGAGCAGTTCTTC. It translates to CASSIGMPWTSGSRSSYNEQFF.